This is a list of T cell receptor beta chains from one sample in a study of PD-1 blockade in mismatch repair-deficient tumors. Using immunoSEQ multiplex PCR, the repertoire was profiled, and TCRdb retains in-frame clones only, with some absent. The sample yields under 20,000 clones, over 75% seen once. Sequenced here: PBMCs, sampled 52 weeks after starting pembrolizumab. Receptors originate from an adult with mismatch repair-deficient cancer. Each CDR3 is given with its conserved first and last residue. A D gene is named only where the DNA matches it firmly. Size tells how often a clone was seen (once, few, many) or the class of an expanded clone, and some rows leave it out.

clone size: NA
J gene: TRBJ2-4
V gene: TRBV5-4
D gene: TRBD1
CDR3 protein: CASSTGTGGAKNIQYF
CDR3 DNA: TGTGCCAGCAGCACCGGGACAGGGGGCGCCAAAAACATTCAGTACTTC

clone size: NA
J gene: TRBJ2-3
V gene: TRBV5-1
D gene: TRBD2
CDR3 protein: CASSLLSGSADTQYF
CDR3 DNA: TGCGCCAGCAGCCTACTTAGCGGGAGTGCAGATACGCAGTATTTT

clone size: NA
J gene: TRBJ2-1
V gene: TRBV28
D gene: NA
CDR3 protein: CASTLGVGQGGRGEQFF
CDR3 DNA: TGTGCCAGCACCTTAGGGGTGGGCCAAGGGGGAAGGGGTGAGCAGTTCTTC

clone size: NA
J gene: TRBJ1-5
V gene: TRBV19
D gene: TRBD1
CDR3 protein: CASSILTGDSNQPQHF
CDR3 DNA: TGTGCCAGTAGTATATTAACAGGGGATAGCAATCAGCCCCAGCATTTT

clone size: NA
J gene: TRBJ1-6
V gene: TRBV6-5
D gene: TRBD1
CDR3 protein: CASSYNAGGSSPLHF
CDR3 DNA: TGTGCCAGCAGTTACAACGCAGGGGGCTCATCACCCCTCCACTTT

clone size: once
J gene: TRBJ1-2
V gene: TRBV9
D gene: TRBD1
CDR3 protein: CASSSFSGTGGLYGYTF
CDR3 DNA: TGTGCCAGCAGCTCTTTTTCCGGGACAGGGGGACTCTATGGCTACACCTTC

clone size: NA
J gene: TRBJ2-1
V gene: TRBV10-3
D gene: TRBD1
CDR3 protein: CATGWDRYGDEQFF
CDR3 DNA: TGTGCCACGGGGTGGGACAGGTATGGTGATGAGCAGTTCTTC

clone size: NA
J gene: TRBJ2-7
V gene: TRBV5-1
D gene: TRBD2
CDR3 protein: CASSERVLAGGYEQYF
CDR3 DNA: TGCGCCAGCAGCGAACGAGTACTAGCGGGTGGTTACGAGCAGTACTTC

clone size: NA
J gene: TRBJ1-1
V gene: TRBV28
D gene: NA
CDR3 protein: CASSLPGRLTEAFF
CDR3 DNA: TGTGCCAGCAGTTTGCCAGGGAGGCTCACTGAAGCTTTCTTT

clone size: NA
J gene: TRBJ2-3
V gene: TRBV6-1
D gene: TRBD2
CDR3 protein: CASSEAGLAVTDTQYF
CDR3 DNA: TGTGCCAGCAGTGAAGCTGGACTAGCAGTGACAGATACGCAGTATTTT

clone size: NA
J gene: TRBJ1-1
V gene: TRBV6-5
D gene: TRBD1
CDR3 protein: CASRDRGFAFF
CDR3 DNA: TGTGCCAGCAGGGACAGGGGGTTTGCTTTCTTT

clone size: NA
J gene: TRBJ1-6
V gene: TRBV30
D gene: NA
CDR3 protein: CAWSSTYSPLHF
CDR3 DNA: TGTGCCTGGAGTTCCACTTATTCACCCCTCCACTTT

clone size: NA
J gene: TRBJ2-1
V gene: TRBV28
D gene: NA
CDR3 protein: CASTLSSYNEQFF
CDR3 DNA: TGTGCCAGCACCCTGAGCTCCTACAATGAGCAGTTCTTC

clone size: NA
J gene: TRBJ2-5
V gene: TRBV15
D gene: TRBD2
CDR3 protein: CATSSGTRVNVGQYF
CDR3 DNA: TGTGCCACCAGCAGTGGGACTAGGGTCAATGTTGGCCAGTACTTC

clone size: NA
J gene: TRBJ1-2
V gene: TRBV5-1
D gene: TRBD1
CDR3 protein: CASSLVGTGSVQGYTF
CDR3 DNA: TGCGCCAGCAGCTTGGTTGGGACAGGGTCGGTTCAAGGCTACACCTTC

clone size: NA
J gene: TRBJ2-3
V gene: TRBV5-1
D gene: TRBD2
CDR3 protein: CASSTPSGSTTDTQYF
CDR3 DNA: TGCGCCAGCAGCACCCCTAGCGGGAGTACCACAGATACGCAGTATTTT

clone size: NA
J gene: TRBJ2-1
V gene: TRBV29-1
D gene: TRBD1
CDR3 protein: CSVDIWDRDVNEQFF
CDR3 DNA: TGCAGCGTTGATATTTGGGACAGGGACGTCAATGAGCAGTTCTTC

clone size: few
J gene: TRBJ2-7
V gene: TRBV7-6
D gene: NA
CDR3 protein: CASSVATGRGSYEQYF
CDR3 DNA: TGTGCCAGCAGCGTAGCCACAGGGCGAGGGAGCTACGAGCAGTACTTC

clone size: NA
J gene: TRBJ2-3
V gene: TRBV4-2
D gene: TRBD2
CDR3 protein: CASSQDGGLARDTQYF
CDR3 DNA: TGTGCCAGCAGCCAAGATGGGGGACTAGCGAGGGATACGCAGTATTTT

clone size: NA
J gene: TRBJ2-3
V gene: TRBV27
D gene: NA
CDR3 protein: CASRGVKGTDTQYF
CDR3 DNA: TGTGCCAGCAGGGGAGTAAAGGGCACAGATACGCAGTATTTT

clone size: NA
J gene: TRBJ2-7
V gene: TRBV6-4
D gene: TRBD2
CDR3 protein: CASSDSSAGVSYEQYF
CDR3 DNA: TGTGCCAGCAGTGACTCATCAGCGGGAGTTAGCTACGAGCAGTACTTC

clone size: NA
J gene: TRBJ1-3
V gene: TRBV28
D gene: NA
CDR3 protein: CASSLYWRPAGNTIYF
CDR3 DNA: TGTGCCAGCAGTTTATATTGGCGGCCGGCTGGAAACACCATATATTTT

clone size: NA
J gene: TRBJ1-1
V gene: TRBV6-5
D gene: TRBD1
CDR3 protein: CASGTGGKTIEAFF
CDR3 DNA: TGTGCCAGCGGGACAGGGGGCAAAACAATTGAAGCTTTCTTT

clone size: NA
J gene: TRBJ2-1
V gene: TRBV9
D gene: NA
CDR3 protein: CASSVGSGVLNEQFF
CDR3 DNA: TGTGCCAGCAGCGTAGGTAGCGGAGTACTCAATGAGCAGTTCTTC

clone size: NA
J gene: TRBJ2-1
V gene: TRBV1
D gene: NA
CDR3 protein: CTSSEASDSYNEQFF
CDR3 DNA: TGCACCAGCTCGGAGGCCTCAGACTCCTACAATGAGCAGTTCTTC

clone size: NA
J gene: TRBJ1-1
V gene: TRBV6-1
D gene: NA
CDR3 protein: CASSVGGRNTEAFF
CDR3 DNA: TGTGCCAGCAGTGTGGGGGGGCGGAACACTGAAGCTTTCTTT